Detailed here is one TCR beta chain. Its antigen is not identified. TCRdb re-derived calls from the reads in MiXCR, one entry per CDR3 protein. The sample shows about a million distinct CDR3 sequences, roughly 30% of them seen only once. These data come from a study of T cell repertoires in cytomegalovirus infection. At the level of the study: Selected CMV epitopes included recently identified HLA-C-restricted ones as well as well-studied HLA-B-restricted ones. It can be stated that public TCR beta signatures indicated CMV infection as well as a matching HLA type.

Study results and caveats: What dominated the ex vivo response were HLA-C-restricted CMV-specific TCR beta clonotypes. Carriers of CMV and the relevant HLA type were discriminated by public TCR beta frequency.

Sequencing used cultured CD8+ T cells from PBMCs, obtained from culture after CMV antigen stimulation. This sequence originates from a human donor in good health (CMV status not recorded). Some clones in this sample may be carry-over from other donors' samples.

CDR3 in amino acids: CASSLAGIGDEKLFF. CDR3 DNA sequence: TGTGCCAGCAGTTTAGCCGGGATCGGGGATGAAAAACTGTTTTTT. The chain carries TRBV12-3 or TRBV12-4 and TRBJ1-4; no clear D gene. With 0 bases removed from V and 6 bases from J, the gap between germline ends came to 11 bases. CDR3 length equals 15 residues.